The present T cell receptor beta chain was sequenced within a study of blood T cell repertoires in COVID-19. About the research overall: Both acute and convalescent COVID-19 samples were obtained from the United States, Italy and Spain. Nucleic acid was either cDNA or gDNA, and it came from T cells, B-cell-depleted T cells, or PBMCs.

As handled by the study authors: Researchers report that nucleated cell counts were estimated from reference gene primer amplification. The method was immunoSEQ multiplex PCR; TCRdb's version includes in-frame clones alone and lacks a portion of them. From that table come the V and J calls and clone size; the DNA was used to work out D and trimming. Of roughly 320,000 clones in the sample, 85% were seen once. Trimming took 6 bases from V and 0 from J; bases not matched to a gene: 7. Germline-derived CDR1 and CDR2 are SNHLY and FYNNEI. The CDR3 is 15 residues long. This clone was detected a few times. The chain carries TRBV2 and TRBJ1-2; 7 bases agree with TRBD1. The sequencing input was peripheral blood. The source is a human donor in a cohort sampled during active COVID-19. The CDR3, as DNA: TGTGCCAGCAGGGCGGGACAGTTAGCTAACTATGGCTACACCTTC. This sequence encodes CASRAGQLANYGYTF.